These 13 T cell receptor beta chains share one sample of origin, sequenced in a study of blood T cell repertoires in COVID-19. Only in-frame clones appear in the TCRdb table, and some are missing; sequencing was by immunoSEQ multiplex PCR. The sample lists a few hundred thousand clones, 70% to 90% occurring once. The sample consisted of peripheral blood. The receptors stem from a man younger than 35 with active or convalescent COVID-19.

This chain uses TRBV10-3 with TRBJ1-2, with D uncertain. CDR3 length: 14 amino acids. Germline V gene data show CDR1 as ENHRY and CDR2 as SYGVKD. Trimming removed 9 bases at V and 0 bases at J, with 14 bases between. In DNA, the CDR3 is TGTGCCATTAATTCCATAGCTTCTAACTATGGCTACACCTTC. Its translation is CAINSIASNYGYTF.

This clone was recorded a few times. The V call is TRBV2, the J call TRBJ1-4, with TRBD1 as a possible D gene (5 bases). With 4 bases removed from V and 4 bases from J, the gap between germline ends came to 7 bases. The CDR3 length is 13 residues. Per germline, CDR1 SNHLY and CDR2 FYNNEI. CDR3 region: CASSGQGNEKLFF. The CDR3, as DNA: TGTGCCAGCAGTGGTCAGGGTAATGAAAAACTGTTTTTT.

V is TRBV3-1 (or the pseudogene TRBV3-2) and J is TRBJ1-3, with 9 bases fitting TRBD1. The CDR3 totals 14 residues. V shed 4 bases, J shed 4 bases, and the junction held 2 bases outside the gene matches. The germline CDR1 and CDR2 sequences are LGHDT and YNNKEL (reference sequence). The CDR3 coding sequence is TGTGCCAGCAGCCGGACAGGGGTCGGAAACACCATATATTTT. Translated: CASSRTGVGNTIYF.

The chain links TRBV2 to TRBJ1-1, with D hard to call. The germline gives CDR1 SNHLY, CDR2 FYNNEI. V lost 6 bases to trimming and J lost 1 base, with 12 bases between them. This CDR3 spans 14 amino acids. The CDR3 DNA reads as TGTGCCAGCAGCGGACTGGGAGGGAACACTGAAGCTTTCTTT. Amino acids: CASSGLGGNTEAFF.

The chain employs TRBV2 and TRBJ1-1, with 9 nucleotides matching TRBD1. CDR1 is SNHLY, CDR2 FYNNEI, per germline. The V segment lost 6 bases and the J segment 7 bases; nucleotides outside the gene matches: 6. This CDR3 region has 13 residues. CDR3 region: CASRPTGGGEAFF. CDR3 in DNA: TGTGCCAGCAGGCCTACAGGGGGCGGTGAAGCTTTCTTT.

The chain combines TRBV27 with TRBJ2-5, with D possibly being TRBD1 (5 bases). Trimming stripped 5 bases from V and 4 bases from J, with 17 bases between. CDR1 is MNHEY, CDR2 SMNVEV, per germline (reference sequence). The CDR3 is 15 amino acids. As DNA, the CDR3 is TGTGCCAGCAGTAGGACACCCAACGAATTAGAGACCCAGTACTTC. Its protein product is CASSRTPNELETQYF.

This clone appeared a single time. The V call is TRBV11-2, the J call TRBJ2-3; D is unclear. V was cut by 5 bases and J by 6 bases, with 6 bases left in between. The CDR3 has 11 amino acids. Per the germline V gene, CDR1 is SGHAT and CDR2 is FQNNGV. CDR3 sequence (DNA): TGTGCCAGCAGCCTCAGTGATACGCAGTATTTT. Translating it yields CASSLSDTQYF.

The chain employs TRBV3-1 (or the pseudogene TRBV3-2) and TRBJ1-1; 8 positions agree with TRBD1. Germline trimming cut 4 bases from V and 10 bases from J; bases unmatched to any gene: 5. The CDR3 has 12 amino acids. Germline-derived CDR1 and CDR2 are LGHDT and YNNKEL (reference sequence). In DNA, the CDR3 is TGTGCCAGCAGCCTAGACAGGGGTTCAGCTTTCTTT. This sequence encodes CASSLDRGSAFF.

This chain links TRBV30 with TRBJ2-5; tentatively, D is TRBD1 (5 bases). CDR3 length: 15 residues. Trimming left V 1 base short and J 5 bases short, with 17 bases between. Germline V gene lookup returns CDR1 GTSNPN and CDR2 SVGIG (reference sequence). This CDR3 is CAWSALQVAGETQYF. Written as DNA, the CDR3 is TGTGCCTGGAGTGCCTTACAGGTTGCAGGGGAGACCCAGTACTTC.

The CDR3 nucleotides are TGTGCCAGCAGCGTACCGACTAGCGGGGGGGCCTCCGGCCCAGATACGCAGTATTTT. Amino acids: CASSVPTSGGASGPDTQYF. The chain couples TRBV9 to TRBJ2-3; 14 positions agree with TRBD2. V was pared by 1 base and J by 4 bases, with 11 bases of the junction left unmatched. The CDR3 is 19 amino acids. Germline V lookup: CDR1 SGDLS, CDR2 YYNGEE.

This rearrangement joins TRBV4-3 to TRBJ1-1, with D maybe TRBD1 (6 bases). The germline V and J ends were trimmed by 5 bases and 3 bases, with 19 bases remaining between them. The CDR3 is made up of 16 amino acids. Germline values: CDR1 LGHNA, CDR2 YSLEER. CDR3 in amino acids: CASSLRGQGQDTEAFF. Here the CDR3 DNA reads TGCGCCAGCAGCTTACGAGGCCAGGGACAAGACACTGAAGCTTTCTTT.

The CDR3 loop is CASSSVETTNEKLFF. The CDR3 DNA reads TGTGCCAGCAGCTCGGTAGAAACAACTAATGAAAAACTGTTTTTT. The chain combines TRBV7-9 with TRBJ1-4; D gene ambiguous. The CDR3 totals 15 residues. Germline CDR1 is SEHNR and CDR2 is FQNEAQ (reference sequence). Trimming removed 4 bases at V and 0 bases at J, with 9 bases between.

The V and J genes are TRBV27 and TRBJ2-2; 11 bases are shared with TRBD1. The V gene end was trimmed by 5 bases and the J gene end by 5 bases; junction bases not matched to a gene: 10. This CDR3 region has 17 residues. Germline V gene lookup returns CDR1 MNHEY and CDR2 SMNVEV (reference sequence). CDR3 in DNA: TGTGCCAGCAGTCTCGGACAGGGGGCGCGGCGGACCGGGGAGCTGTTTTTT. Translating gives CASSLGQGARRTGELFF.